This T cell receptor (beta chain) was recovered during a study of molecular identifiers for immune sequencing clone quantification. The wider study: Four portions were sequenced after RNA from approximately 22,000 or 94,000 naive CD8 cells was split five ways in replicates.

Sorting recovered naive CD8 T cells on a CD8+CD4-CCR7+CD45RA+ profile. The CDR3 covers 14 residues. Per germline, CDR1 DFQATT and CDR2 SNEGSKA (reference sequence). TCRdb ran MiXCR on the PCR reads and lists one entry per CDR3 protein. The table records some 100,000 distinct CDR3 sequences, 35% to 40% of them present only once. The gene calls are TRBV20-1 and TRBJ2-7; 9 bases map to TRBD2. Matching the DNA end better, TRBJ2-1 makes the J call doubtful. Material: naive CD8+ T cells from blood, with Jurkat cell RNA spiked in. Subset in this sample: FACS-sorted CD8+CD4-CCR7+CD45RA+ naive T cells. The receptor was isolated from a human donor in good health. Some libraries in this study had Jurkat cell RNA spiked in. CDR3 DNA: TGCAGTCCCCGAGGACTAGCGCACTCCTACGAGCAGTTCTTC. It is translated as CSPRGLAHSYEQFF.